This is a list of T cell receptor beta chains from one sample in a study of blood T cell repertoires in COVID-19. Only in-frame clones appear in the TCRdb table, and some are missing; sequencing was by immunoSEQ multiplex PCR. Of some 150,000 clones listed, 65% to 90% were seen once; the top ten hold 3% to 4%. The sequencing input was peripheral blood. All receptors come from a man between 65 and 85 years old with acute or convalescent COVID-19. Both conserved end residues are part of each CDR3. The order of the fields is V gene, D gene, clone size, J gene, CDR3 protein, CDR3 DNA. The D gene is left open where the match is weak. Clone size is shown for a subset of rows, as once, few, many or a class of expanded clone.

>TRBV10-3|.|.|TRBJ2-7
CAISASQASDYEQYF
TGTGCCATCAGTGCATCCCAGGCCTCAGACTACGAGCAGTACTTC
>TRBV29-1|TRBD1|.|TRBJ2-2
CSGRQGLGELFF
TGCAGCGGAAGACAGGGGCTCGGGGAGCTGTTTTTT
>TRBV6-2/TRBV6-3|.|few|TRBJ1-1
CASSYRQMNTEAFF
TGTGCCAGCAGTTACAGACAGATGAACACTGAAGCTTTCTTT
>TRBV2|TRBD1|once|TRBJ2-5
CASSAGTGVLETQYF
TGTGCCAGCAGTGCCGGGACAGGGGTCCTGGAGACCCAGTACTTC
>TRBV18|TRBD1|.|TRBJ2-2
CASSLHHRGTGELFF
TGTGCCAGCTCACTTCATCACAGGGGAACCGGGGAGCTGTTTTTT
>TRBV28|TRBD2|.|TRBJ2-6
CASRSSGTLSGANVLTF
TGTGCCAGCAGGTCTAGCGGGACCCTCTCTGGGGCCAACGTCCTGACTTTC
>TRBV11-2|.|.|TRBJ1-4
CASSSWGGGGEKLFF
TGTGCCAGCAGCTCCTGGGGGGGAGGAGGTGAAAAACTGTTTTTT
>TRBV18|.|few|TRBJ2-7
CASSPRRGYEQYF
TGTGCCAGCTCACCACGGCGGGGCTACGAGCAGTACTTC
>TRBV5-4|.|once|TRBJ1-3
CASSLAGANSGNTIYF
TGTGCCAGCAGCTTGGCAGGGGCGAACTCTGGAAACACCATATATTTT
>TRBV5-1|.|.|TRBJ2-5
CASSLGQETQYF
TGCGCCAGCAGCTTGGGGCAGGAGACCCAGTACTTC
>TRBV4-2|TRBD2|.|TRBJ2-3
CASSQDGGLAGDTQYF
TGTGCCAGCAGCCAAGATGGAGGGCTAGCGGGAGATACGCAGTATTTT
>TRBV28|TRBD1|.|TRBJ1-4
CASSLWTGGEVEKLFF
TGTGCCAGCAGTTTATGGACAGGGGGCGAAGTCGAAAAACTGTTTTTT
>TRBV5-1|.|.|TRBJ2-2
CASSFSGTGELFF
TGCGCCAGCAGCTTTTCGGGTACCGGGGAGCTGTTTTTT